This T cell receptor (beta chain) comes out of a study of blood T cells in healthy people across ages. Primers used in a second PCR of roughly 7 to 12 cycles were a sample-barcoded 5' primer and a J-beta primer mix. The authors tagged each cDNA molecule using a template-switch adaptor with 12 random nucleotides. One entry per CDR3 protein, called by TCRdb with MiXCR from the 5' RACE reads. The repertoire holds roughly 730,000 distinct CDR3 sequences, with 56% as singletons. Total RNA extraction produced at least 5.5 micrograms (per sample) for the study. V was trimmed by 5 bases and J by 2 bases, leaving 11 bases between them. Germline CDR1 is SGHNT and CDR2 is YENEEA. This CDR3 has 14 residues. Broader study findings: The donors' CMV status was not determined, possibly confounding changes in expanded clonotypes.

On this clonotype itself: Its target is not known.

Sequenced: blood. The V and J genes are TRBV11-3 and TRBJ2-3; D ambiguous. This sequence originates from a man between 40 and 49 years old in good health. CDR3 residues: CASSLRIYTDTQYF. CDR3 in DNA: TGTGCCAGCAGCCTACGGATTTACACAGATACGCAGTATTTT.